Shown below are 20 T cell receptor beta chains from a single sample sequenced in a study of response to subunit inactivated influenza vaccine. A single record per CDR3 protein comes from TCRdb applying MiXCR to the RT-PCR reads. Altogether roughly 520,000 distinct CDR3 sequences are present, approximately 24% being singletons, with the ten largest covering around 2%. Sequencing used CD4+ T cells sorted from PBMCs, obtained more than 4 days after vaccination. Every receptor here comes from a man aged 50 or older who received an inactivated influenza vaccine.

This clonotype appeared a few times. The genes are TRBV7-9 and TRBJ1-1; 7 bases agree with TRBD1. V lost 7 bases and J lost 1; bases outside the gene matches: 6. Germline CDR1 SEHNR, CDR2 FQNEAQ (reference sequence). CDR3 size: 14 residues. CDR3 loop: CASTPGGRNTEAFF. The CDR3 coding sequence is TGTGCCAGCACCCCAGGGGGGAGGAACACTGAAGCTTTCTTT.

The chain joins TRBV6-2 or TRBV6-3 to TRBJ2-2; D may be TRBD1 (5 bases). Germline-derived CDR1 and CDR2 are MNHEY and SVGEGT. CDR3 size: 15 residues. The V gene lost 7 bases and the J gene lost 0 bases, with 12 bases spanning the gap. CDR3 nucleotide sequence: TGTGCCAGCACCCAAAGGGGCTCGAACACCGGGGAGCTGTTTTTT. Protein product: CASTQRGSNTGELFF.

This chain joins TRBV27 and TRBJ2-7; TRBD2 matches 7 bases. The CDR3 has 15 amino acids. J gave up 2 bases and V 4 bases, and 8 bases lay outside the gene matches. Germline values: CDR1 MNHEY, CDR2 SMNVEV (reference sequence). CDR3 nucleotides: TGTGCCAGCAGTTACCAAAGGAGCGGGACCTACGAGCAGTACTTC. Its protein product is CASSYQRSGTYEQYF.

As regards this clonotype: The junction departs from the called germline gene at one end, perhaps through a read error. The J gene is TRBJ2-5, the V gene TRBV10-3; 8 nucleotides match TRBD2. Germline values: CDR1 ENHRY, CDR2 SYGVKD. This CDR3 has 13 residues. For the CDR3, the DNA is TGTGCCATCACGCCGGGAGGGCAAGAGGCCCAGTACTTC. Amino acids: CAITPGGQEAQYF.

The chain carries TRBV5-1 and TRBJ2-3, with a possible D match to TRBD2 (5 bases). Trimming left V 3 bases short and J 0 bases short, with 11 bases between. The germline gives CDR1 SGHRS, CDR2 YFSETQ. The CDR3 runs 15 residues. The CDR3 is CASSSTPGSTDTQYF. CDR3 DNA: TGCGCCAGCAGCTCCACCCCGGGGAGCACAGATACGCAGTATTTT.

The J gene is TRBJ2-7, the V gene TRBV20-1, with 9 bases identical to TRBD2. Trimming cost V 4 bases and J 6 bases; bases outside gene matches: 10. The CDR3 spans 14 residues. In germline, CDR1 is DFQATT, CDR2 SNEGSKA (reference sequence). DNA for the CDR3: TGCAGTGCTATTAGCGGGAGAGATGGAAGCGAGCAGTACTTC. Residues: CSAISGRDGSEQYF.

This clonotype was seen a handful of times. This chain connects TRBV5-1 to TRBJ2-7, with D possibly TRBD2 on 6 matching bases. CDR1 is SGHRS and CDR2 is YFSETQ in the germline V gene. The V gene lost 5 bases and the J gene lost 5 bases, with 11 bases spanning the gap. The CDR3 loop spans 12 amino acids. CDR3: CASRSGLNEQYF. The CDR3, as DNA: TGCGCCAGCAGATCAGGACTAAACGAGCAGTACTTC.

The chain joins TRBV7-8 to TRBJ2-5, with 10 bases lining up with TRBD2. CDR3 size: 16 residues. The J segment lost 1 base and the V segment lost 5 bases, leaving 7 bases of the junction unmatched. The germline V gene encodes CDR1 SGHVS and CDR2 FQNEAQ. The CDR3 loop reads CASSLETSGFQETQYF. In nucleotides, the CDR3 is TGTGCCAGCAGCCTTGAGACTAGCGGGTTCCAAGAGACCCAGTACTTC.

This clonotype was observed a few times. V is TRBV4-2 and J is TRBJ2-3, with D unclear. Germline V gene sequence: CDR1 LGHNA, CDR2 YNFKEQ. This CDR3 has 15 residues. V was shortened by 1 base and J by 2 bases, with 10 bases between the two germline ends. The CDR3 nucleotides are TGTGCCAGCAGCCAAGTCAGCGAAGACACAGATACGCAGTATTTT. It encodes CASSQVSEDTDTQYF.

Of note for this clonotype: A read error may produce the germline difference seen at one junction end. The chain combines TRBV20-1 with TRBJ2-1, with TRBD1 matching 9 bases. The CDR3 consists of 15 residues. Germline CDR1 and CDR2: DFQATT and SNEGSKA (reference sequence). CDR3: CCARGTGKVYNEQFF. The CDR3 nucleotides are TGCTGTGCTAGAGGGACAGGGAAAGTTTACAATGAGCAGTTCTTC.

This sequence joins TRBV15 and TRBJ2-3, with D tentatively TRBD2 (5 bases). This CDR3 contains 15 residues. The V gene lost 0 bases and the J gene lost 7 bases, with 14 bases spanning the gap. Germline lookup yields CDR1 LNHNV and CDR2 YYDKDF (reference sequence). CDR3 loop: CATSRDRFPGNTQYF. CDR3 nucleotide sequence: TGTGCCACCAGCAGAGATCGATTCCCCGGGAATACGCAGTATTTT.

This sequence joins TRBV12-3 or TRBV12-4 and TRBJ1-5; D is uncertain. V was cut by 3 bases and J by 3 bases, with 12 bases left in between. The CDR3 has 15 amino acids. In DNA, the CDR3 is TGTGCCAGCAGTTTGGAGGGTGCCATCAATCAGCCCCAGCATTTT. It specifies CASSLEGAINQPQHF.

The chain carries TRBV28 and TRBJ2-6, with 12 bases identical to TRBD2. Trimming cost V 8 bases and J 2 bases; bases outside gene matches: 4. CDR1 is MDHEN, CDR2 SYDVKM, per germline. The CDR3 is made up of 16 amino acids. The CDR3: CASRLAGVPGANVLTF. CDR3 nucleotides: TGTGCCAGCCGACTAGCGGGAGTCCCTGGGGCCAACGTCCTGACTTTC.

This clonotype was counted many times. An end of the junction does not agree with germline; a read error may underlie this. The V and J genes are TRBV5-1 and TRBJ2-1; 12 bases agree with TRBD2. The CDR3 loop spans 14 amino acids. Germline V CDR1 and CDR2: SGHRS, YFSETQ. The CDR3 nucleotides are TGTGCCAGCAGCCCGGGACTAGCGGGCAATGAGCAGTTCTTC. Encoded protein: CASSPGLAGNEQFF.

This clonotype was counted between two and nine times. V gene TRBV28 combines with J gene TRBJ2-3; 10 bases are shared with TRBD2. The CDR3 has 15 amino acids. Trimming cost V 5 bases and J 2 bases; bases outside gene matches: 4. Germline CDR1 and CDR2: MDHEN and SYDVKM. The CDR3: CASSQAGGITDTQYF. CDR3 coding DNA: TGTGCCAGCAGTCAAGCGGGGGGGATCACAGATACGCAGTATTTT.

V usage is TRBV6-1 and J usage is TRBJ1-6; D is uncertain. Germline assignment: CDR1 MNHNS and CDR2 SASEGT. This CDR3 comprises 13 residues. V was shortened by 6 bases and J by 9 bases, with 12 bases between the two germline ends. This CDR3 is CASSLKLRSPLHF. The CDR3 DNA reads TGTGCCAGCAGCCTAAAATTGCGTTCACCCCTCCACTTT.

This sequence joins TRBV28 and TRBJ1-1; D possibly corresponds to TRBD1 (5 bases). V lost 4 bases, J lost 1 base, and 10 bases lay in between. This CDR3 contains 14 residues. Germline assignment: CDR1 MDHEN and CDR2 SYDVKM. CDR3 amino acids: CASSSPGQNTEAFF. The CDR3 bases are TGTGCCAGCAGTTCCCCAGGACAGAACACTGAAGCTTTCTTT. Looking up the rest from reference TRBV28 and TRBJ1-1 gives the full variable domain: DVKVTQSSRYLVKRTGEKVFLECVQDMDHENMFWYRQDPGLGLRLIYFSYDVKMKEKGDIPEGYSVSREKKERFSLILESASTNQTSMYLCASSSPGQNTEAFFGQGTRLTVV.

There are a few counts of this clonotype. The chain employs TRBV5-1 and TRBJ2-5; maybe TRBD1 (5 bases). The CDR3 contains 13 residues. The V and J ends lost 2 bases and 1 base respectively, with 6 bases between them. CDR1 and CDR2 (germline): SGHRS, YFSETQ. The CDR3 here is CASSFQGQETQYF. In DNA form, the CDR3 reads TGCGCCAGCAGCTTTCAGGGCCAAGAGACCCAGTACTTC.

The chain joins TRBV7-2 to TRBJ2-7; D may be TRBD2 (5 bases). The CDR3 covers 14 residues. Germline assignment: CDR1 SGHTA and CDR2 FQGNSA. The V gene lost 0 bases and the J gene lost 2 bases, with 8 bases spanning the gap. CDR3 sequence: CASSLAGKTYEQYF. The CDR3 DNA reads as TGTGCCAGCAGCTTAGCCGGGAAGACCTACGAGCAGTACTTC.

This clonotype was seen more than once but under ten times. V gene TRBV7-2 combines with J gene TRBJ2-7, with D unclear. Deletions cut 1 base from V and 6 bases from J, with 7 bases between. Germline assignment: CDR1 SGHTA and CDR2 FQGNSA. The CDR3 loop spans 12 amino acids. This CDR3 is CASSLGLAEQYF. CDR3 coding DNA: TGTGCCAGCAGCTTAGGCCTCGCCGAGCAGTACTTC.